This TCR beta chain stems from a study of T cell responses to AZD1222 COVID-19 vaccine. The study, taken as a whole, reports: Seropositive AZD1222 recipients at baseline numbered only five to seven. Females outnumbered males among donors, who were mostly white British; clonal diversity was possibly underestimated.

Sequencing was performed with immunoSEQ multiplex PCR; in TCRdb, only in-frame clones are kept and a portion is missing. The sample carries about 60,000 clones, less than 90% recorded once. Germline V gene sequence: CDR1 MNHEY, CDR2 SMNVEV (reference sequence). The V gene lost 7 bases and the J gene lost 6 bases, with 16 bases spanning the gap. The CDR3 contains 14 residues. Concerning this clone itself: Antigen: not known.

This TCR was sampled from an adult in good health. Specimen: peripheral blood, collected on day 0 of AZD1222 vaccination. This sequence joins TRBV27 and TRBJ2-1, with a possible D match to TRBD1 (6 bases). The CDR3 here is CASNWQGQGNEQFF. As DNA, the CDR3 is TGTGCCAGCAATTGGCAGGGGCAGGGCAATGAGCAGTTCTTC.